This TCR beta chain comes out of a study of blood T cell repertoires in COVID-19. Cohort assignment relied on participant-reported clinical history. Original analysis: Counts of nucleated cells, estimated from reference gene primer amplification, were obtained. The protocol was immunoSEQ multiplex PCR, while the TCRdb copy is restricted to in-frame clones and leaves out a portion. The D gene and trimming were derived from the DNA, and the V and J assignments and clone size from that table. This table has some 140,000 clones, around 82% appearing once. This CDR3 is built from 14 residues. With 6 bases clipped from V and 4 bases from J, the junction kept 6 bases outside the gene matches. CDR1 MDHEN and CDR2 SYDVKM come from the germline V gene.

The source is a man aged 40-49 years with acute COVID-19. Sample: PBMCs or T cells enriched from blood (not recorded which). The chain employs TRBV28 and TRBJ1-3; 7 bases match TRBD1. The CDR3 reads CASSPGGPGNTIYF. CDR3 in DNA: TGTGCCAGCAGCCCAGGGGGTCCCGGAAACACCATATATTTT.